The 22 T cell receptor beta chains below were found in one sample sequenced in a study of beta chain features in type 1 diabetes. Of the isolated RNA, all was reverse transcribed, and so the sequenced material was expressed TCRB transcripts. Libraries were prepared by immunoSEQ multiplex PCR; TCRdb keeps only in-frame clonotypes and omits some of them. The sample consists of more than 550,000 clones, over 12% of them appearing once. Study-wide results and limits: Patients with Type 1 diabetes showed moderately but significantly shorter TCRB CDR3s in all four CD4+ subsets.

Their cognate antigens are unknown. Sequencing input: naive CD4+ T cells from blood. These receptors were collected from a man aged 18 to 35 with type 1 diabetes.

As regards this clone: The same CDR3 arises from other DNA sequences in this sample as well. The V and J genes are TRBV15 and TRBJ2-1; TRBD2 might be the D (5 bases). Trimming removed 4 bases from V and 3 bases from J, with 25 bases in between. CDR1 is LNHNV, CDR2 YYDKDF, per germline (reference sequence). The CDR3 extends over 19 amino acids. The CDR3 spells CATSTPSYRTRRFYNEQFF. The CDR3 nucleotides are TGTGCCACCAGCACCCCCTCGTACCGAACTAGGCGGTTCTACAATGAGCAGTTCTTC.

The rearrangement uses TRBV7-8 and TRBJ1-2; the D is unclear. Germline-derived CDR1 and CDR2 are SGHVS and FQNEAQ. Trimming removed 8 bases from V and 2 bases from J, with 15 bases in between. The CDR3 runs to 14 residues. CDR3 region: CASSLSDGNYGYTF. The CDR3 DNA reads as TGTGCCAGCTCCCTCTCGGACGGAAACTATGGCTACACCTTC.

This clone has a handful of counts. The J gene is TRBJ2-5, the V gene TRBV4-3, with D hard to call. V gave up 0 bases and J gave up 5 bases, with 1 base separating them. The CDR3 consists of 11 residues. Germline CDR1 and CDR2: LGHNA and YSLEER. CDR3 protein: CASSQDETQYF. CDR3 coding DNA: TGCGCCAGCAGCCAAGACGAGACCCAGTACTTC.

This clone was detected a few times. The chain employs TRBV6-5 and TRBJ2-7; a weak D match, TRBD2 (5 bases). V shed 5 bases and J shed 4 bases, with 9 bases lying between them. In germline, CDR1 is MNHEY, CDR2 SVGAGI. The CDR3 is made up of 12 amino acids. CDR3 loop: CASSLRGYEQYF. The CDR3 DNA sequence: TGTGCCAGCAGTCTCAGAGGGTACGAGCAGTACTTC.

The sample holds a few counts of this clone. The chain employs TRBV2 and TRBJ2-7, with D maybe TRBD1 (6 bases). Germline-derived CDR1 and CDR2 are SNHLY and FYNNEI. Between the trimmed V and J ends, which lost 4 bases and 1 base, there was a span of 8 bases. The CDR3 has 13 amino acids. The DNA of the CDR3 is TGTGCCAGCAGTGGGACAGCTTCCTACGAGCAGTACTTC. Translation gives CASSGTASYEQYF.

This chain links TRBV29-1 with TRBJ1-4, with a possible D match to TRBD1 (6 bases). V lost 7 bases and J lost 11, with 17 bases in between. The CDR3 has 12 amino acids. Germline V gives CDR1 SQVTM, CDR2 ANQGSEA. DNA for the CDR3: TGCAGCGGCGGACAGCTCGAGGGGAAACTGTTTTTT. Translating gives CSGGQLEGKLFF.

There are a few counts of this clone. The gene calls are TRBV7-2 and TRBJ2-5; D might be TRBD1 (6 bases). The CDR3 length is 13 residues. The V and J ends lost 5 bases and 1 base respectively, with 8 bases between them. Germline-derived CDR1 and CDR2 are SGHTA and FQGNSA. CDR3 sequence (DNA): TGTGCCAGCAGCCCGGACAGCCAAGAGACCCAGTACTTC. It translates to CASSPDSQETQYF.

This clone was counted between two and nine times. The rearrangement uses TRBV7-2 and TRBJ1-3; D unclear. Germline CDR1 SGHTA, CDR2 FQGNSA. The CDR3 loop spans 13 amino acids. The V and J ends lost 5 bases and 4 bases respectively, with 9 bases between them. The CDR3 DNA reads TGTGCCAGCAGCGGCGGTCGCGGAAACACCATATATTTT. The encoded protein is CASSGGRGNTIYF.

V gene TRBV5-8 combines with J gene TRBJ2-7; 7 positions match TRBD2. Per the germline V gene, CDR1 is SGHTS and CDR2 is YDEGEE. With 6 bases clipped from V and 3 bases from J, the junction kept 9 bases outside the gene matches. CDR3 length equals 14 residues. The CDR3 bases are TGTGCCAGCACCCCGGGGGGAGGGCACTACGAGCAGTACTTC. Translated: CASTPGGGHYEQYF.

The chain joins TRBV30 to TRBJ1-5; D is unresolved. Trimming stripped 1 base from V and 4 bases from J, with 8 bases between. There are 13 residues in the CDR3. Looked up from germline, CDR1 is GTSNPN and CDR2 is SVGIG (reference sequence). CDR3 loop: CAWSDTTNQPQHF. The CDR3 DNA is TGTGCCTGGAGTGATACGACAAATCAGCCCCAGCATTTT.

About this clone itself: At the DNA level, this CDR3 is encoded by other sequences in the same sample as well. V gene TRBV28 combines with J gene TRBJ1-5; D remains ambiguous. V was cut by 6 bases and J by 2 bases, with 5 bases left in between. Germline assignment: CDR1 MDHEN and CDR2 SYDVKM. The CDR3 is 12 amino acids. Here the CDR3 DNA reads TGTGCCAGCAGGGGCGGCAATCAGCCCCAGCATTTT. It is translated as CASRGGNQPQHF.

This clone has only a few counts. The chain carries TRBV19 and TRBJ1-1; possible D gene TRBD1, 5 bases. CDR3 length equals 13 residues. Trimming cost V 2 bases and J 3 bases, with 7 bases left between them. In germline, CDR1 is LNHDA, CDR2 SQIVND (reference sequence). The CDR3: CASSIQGDTEAFF. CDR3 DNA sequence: TGTGCCAGTAGTATACAGGGCGACACTGAAGCTTTCTTT.

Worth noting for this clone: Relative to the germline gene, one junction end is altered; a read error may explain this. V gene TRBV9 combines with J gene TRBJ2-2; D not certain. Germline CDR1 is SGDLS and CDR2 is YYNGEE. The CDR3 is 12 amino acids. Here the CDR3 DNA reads TGTGCCAGCGGCGTAGTTGCCGGGGAGCTGTTTTTT. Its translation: CASGVVAGELFF.

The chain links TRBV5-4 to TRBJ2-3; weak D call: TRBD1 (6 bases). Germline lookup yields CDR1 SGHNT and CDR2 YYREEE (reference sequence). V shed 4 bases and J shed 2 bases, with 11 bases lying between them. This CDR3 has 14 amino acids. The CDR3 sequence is CASSIGGATDTQYF. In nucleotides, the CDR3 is TGTGCCAGCAGCATAGGGGGAGCCACAGATACGCAGTATTTT.

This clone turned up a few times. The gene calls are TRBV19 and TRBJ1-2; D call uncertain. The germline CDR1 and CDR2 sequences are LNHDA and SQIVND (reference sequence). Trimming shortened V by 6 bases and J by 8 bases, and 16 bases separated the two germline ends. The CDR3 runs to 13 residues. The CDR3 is CASSLRQSGGYTF. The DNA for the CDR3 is TGTGCCAGTAGCCTTCGGCAGTCGGGGGGCTACACCTTC.

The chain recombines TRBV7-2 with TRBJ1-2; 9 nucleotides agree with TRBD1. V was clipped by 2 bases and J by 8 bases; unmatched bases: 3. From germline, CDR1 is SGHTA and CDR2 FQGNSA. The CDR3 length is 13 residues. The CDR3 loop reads CASSLPGTGGYTF. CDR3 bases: TGTGCCAGCAGCTTACCCGGGACAGGGGGCTACACCTTC.

The CDR3 here is CASRMTRTGFSYEQYF. The CDR3 bases are TGTGCCAGCAGGATGACCCGGACAGGTTTTTCCTACGAGCAGTACTTC. The chain links TRBV27 to TRBJ2-7; TRBD1 matches at 7 bases. Germline assignment: CDR1 MNHEY and CDR2 SMNVEV (reference sequence). CDR3 length equals 16 residues. V trimming: 6 bases; J trimming: 1 base; junction bases outside the gene matches: 12.

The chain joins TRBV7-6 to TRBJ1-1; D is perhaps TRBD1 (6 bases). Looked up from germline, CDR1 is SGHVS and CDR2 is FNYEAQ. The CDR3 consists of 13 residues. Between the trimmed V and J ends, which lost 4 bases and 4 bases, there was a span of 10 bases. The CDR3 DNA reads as TGTGCCAGCAGCTCCACAGGGTCCACTGAAGCTTTCTTT. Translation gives CASSSTGSTEAFF.

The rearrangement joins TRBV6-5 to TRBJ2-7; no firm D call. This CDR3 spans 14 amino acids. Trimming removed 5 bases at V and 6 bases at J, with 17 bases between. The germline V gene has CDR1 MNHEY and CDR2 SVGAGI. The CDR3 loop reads CASSHYGRNGEQYF. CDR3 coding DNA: TGTGCCAGCAGTCACTACGGACGAAACGGCGAGCAGTACTTC.

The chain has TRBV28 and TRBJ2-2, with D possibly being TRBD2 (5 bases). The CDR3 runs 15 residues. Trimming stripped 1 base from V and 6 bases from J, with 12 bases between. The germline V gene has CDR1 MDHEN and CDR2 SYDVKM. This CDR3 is CASSLSGRMSGELFF. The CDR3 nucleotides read TGTGCCAGCAGTTTATCTGGGAGAATGTCCGGGGAGCTGTTTTTT.

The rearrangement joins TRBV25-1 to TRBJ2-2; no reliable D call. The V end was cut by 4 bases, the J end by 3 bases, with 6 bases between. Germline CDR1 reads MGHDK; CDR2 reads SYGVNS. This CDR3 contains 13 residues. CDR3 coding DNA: TGTGCCAGCAGTGGGCCATACACCGGGGAGCTGTTTTTT. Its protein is CASSGPYTGELFF.

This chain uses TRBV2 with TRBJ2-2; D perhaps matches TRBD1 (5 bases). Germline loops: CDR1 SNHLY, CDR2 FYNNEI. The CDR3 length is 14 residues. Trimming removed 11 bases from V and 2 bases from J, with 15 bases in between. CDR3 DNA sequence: TGTGCCGTTCCCCGACAGACCAACACCGGGGAGCTGTTTTTT. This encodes CAVPRQTNTGELFF.